This entry lists 18 T cell receptor beta chains sequenced from one sample in a study of T cell responses to AZD1222 COVID-19 vaccine. The protocol was immunoSEQ multiplex PCR, while the TCRdb copy is restricted to in-frame clones and leaves out a portion. The table lists some 150,000 clones, 70% to 90% of them singletons. This specimen was peripheral blood, taken on day 0 of AZD1222 vaccination. The receptor set was obtained from an adult in good health.

The rearrangement uses TRBV28 and TRBJ1-1, with TRBD1 identical over 8 bases. Germline values: CDR1 MDHEN, CDR2 SYDVKM. Trimming took 8 bases from V and 6 from J; bases not matched to a gene: 8. The CDR3 consists of 13 residues. DNA for the CDR3: TGTGCCAGCGCAGGACAGGGTGTCGCTGAAGCTTTCTTT. Translating gives CASAGQGVAEAFF. The variable domain in full, with the rest retrieved from reference TRBV28 and TRBJ1-1, is DVKVTQSSRYLVKRTGEKVFLECVQDMDHENMFWYRQDPGLGLRLIYFSYDVKMKEKGDIPEGYSVSREKKERFSLILESASTNQTSMYLCASAGQGVAEAFFGQGTRLTVV.

J is TRBJ1-5 and V is TRBV30; D is possibly TRBD1 (5 bases). Germline-derived CDR1 and CDR2 are GTSNPN and SVGIG (reference sequence). This CDR3 has 15 residues. V was trimmed by 1 base and J by 7 bases, leaving 17 bases between them. CDR3 region: CAWSAEGHLKQPQHF. DNA for the CDR3: TGTGCCTGGAGTGCAGAGGGGCATTTGAAGCAGCCCCAGCATTTT.

This clone was counted once. The chain joins TRBV12-3 or TRBV12-4 to TRBJ1-2; unclear D gene. The CDR3 totals 10 residues. Between the trimmed V and J ends, which lost 2 bases and 6 bases, there was a span of 1 base. CDR3 loop: CASSLNGYTF. CDR3 bases: TGTGCCAGCAGTTTAAATGGCTACACCTTC.

The V gene is TRBV30, the J gene TRBJ1-3; D is possibly TRBD1 (6 bases). Germline V CDR1 and CDR2: GTSNPN, SVGIG (reference sequence). Between the trimmed V and J ends, which lost 5 bases and 2 bases, there was a span of 10 bases. CDR3 length equals 13 residues. The CDR3 DNA follows: TGTGCCTGGGCGTCAGGGGCTGGAAACACCATATATTTT. It translates to CAWASGAGNTIYF.

The chain couples TRBV5-1 to TRBJ2-2, with 7 bases that match TRBD2. Per the germline V gene, CDR1 is SGHRS and CDR2 is YFSETQ. The length of the CDR3 is 14 residues. V shed 6 bases and J 5 bases; nucleotides not matched to a gene: 7. The CDR3 region has the DNA TGCGCCAGCACCATGACCGGGAGGACCGGGGAGCTGTTTTTT. Translated: CASTMTGRTGELFF.

In nucleotides, the CDR3 is TGTGCCAGCAGCGCCCGACAGGGCGGCTATGGCTACACCTTC. Translated, it gives CASSARQGGYGYTF. The chain joins TRBV14 to TRBJ1-2, with 7 bases that match TRBD1. Losses at the gene ends were 5 bases for V and 4 bases for J; bases not matched to a gene: 7. The germline CDR1 and CDR2 sequences are SGHDN and FVKESK. This CDR3 is built from 14 residues.

This chain uses TRBV15 with TRBJ2-7; a weak D match, TRBD1 (6 bases). This CDR3 is 16 amino acids long. Germline V gene data show CDR1 as LNHNV and CDR2 as YYDKDF (reference sequence). V gave up 1 base and J gave up 6 bases, with 19 bases separating them. CDR3 residues: CATSRVPTGIVAEQYF. As DNA, the CDR3 is TGTGCCACCAGCAGAGTCCCTACAGGGATTGTCGCCGAGCAGTACTTC.

This chain links TRBV5-1 with TRBJ2-5; D call uncertain. Looked up from germline, CDR1 is SGHRS and CDR2 is YFSETQ. CDR3 length: 15 residues. V dropped 0 bases and J dropped 1 base, with 10 bases sitting between them. The CDR3 protein is CASSLAVGIQETQYF. CDR3 coding DNA: TGCGCCAGCAGCTTGGCCGTGGGCATCCAAGAGACCCAGTACTTC.

This clone came up once. This chain links TRBV5-1 with TRBJ2-7; D is tentatively TRBD1 or TRBD2 (5 bases each). The V gene's germline CDR1 is SGHRS and CDR2 YFSETQ. The CDR3 extends over 13 amino acids. The V end was cut by 1 base, the J end by 9 bases, with 14 bases between. CDR3 nucleotides: TGCGCCAGCAGCTTGAGGGCAGGGAGAGGGCAGTACTTC. This gives the protein CASSLRAGRGQYF.

The rearrangement joins TRBV29-1 to TRBJ1-1; D perhaps matches TRBD1 (5 bases). V was trimmed by 4 bases and J by 4 bases, leaving 16 bases between them. The CDR3 length is 14 residues. Germline V lookup: CDR1 SQVTM, CDR2 ANQGSEA. The CDR3 loop reads CSVAPGRRITEAFF. CDR3 nucleotide sequence: TGCAGCGTTGCGCCAGGGCGAAGGATCACTGAAGCTTTCTTT.

The J gene is TRBJ1-1, the V gene TRBV7-3; D call uncertain. V was clipped by 5 bases and J by 4 bases, with 11 bases between them. The CDR3 has 13 amino acids. The germline CDR1 and CDR2 sequences are SGHTA and FQGTGA. CDR3 loop: CASSTYGSTEAFF. The CDR3 DNA reads TGTGCCAGCAGCACTTATGGGTCCACTGAAGCTTTCTTT.

The chain links TRBV2 to TRBJ1-2, with TRBD1 matching over 8 bases. The germline gives CDR1 SNHLY, CDR2 FYNNEI. CDR3 length: 15 residues. J lost 6 bases, V lost 6 bases, and 12 bases had no gene match. The CDR3 DNA reads TGTGCCAGCAGGGAACTTGGCAGGGGGCTGGATGGCTACACCTTC. Its protein product is CASRELGRGLDGYTF.

The chain has TRBV7-8 and TRBJ2-5, with D uncertain. Trimming took 1 base from V and 2 from J, leaving 17 bases between them. The germline gives CDR1 SGHVS, CDR2 FQNEAQ. The CDR3 is 17 residues long. The CDR3 here is CASSLDPSTPRQETQYF. For the CDR3, the DNA is TGTGCCAGCAGCTTAGATCCCTCGACCCCCAGGCAAGAGACCCAGTACTTC.

The chain couples TRBV14 to TRBJ2-3; the match to TRBD1 covers 7 bases. With V trimmed by 4 bases and J by 1 base, 5 bases remained unmatched. CDR1 is SGHDN, CDR2 FVKESK, per germline. The CDR3 sequence is 15 residues long. The CDR3 DNA reads as TGTGCCAGCAGCCCCCGGGACAGCCGCACAGATACGCAGTATTTT. Residues: CASSPRDSRTDTQYF.

The chain links TRBV4-1 to TRBJ1-1; D is possibly TRBD1 (5 bases). Deletions cut 8 bases from V and 1 base from J, with 17 bases between. The germline CDR1 and CDR2 sequences are MGHRA and YSYEKL. This CDR3 is built from 15 residues. CDR3 region: CASFNPAGRNTEAFF. As DNA, the CDR3 is TGCGCCAGCTTTAACCCGGCAGGGAGGAACACTGAAGCTTTCTTT.

CDR3 bases: TGTGCCAGCAGTTACTCGGCGGCTCAGCCCCAGCATTTT. It codes for CASSYSAAQPQHF. The chain couples TRBV6-5 to TRBJ1-5; D gene unclear. The length of the CDR3 is 13 residues. Trimming removed 0 bases at V and 6 bases at J, with 6 bases between. Germline V gene data show CDR1 as MNHEY and CDR2 as SVGAGI.

J is TRBJ1-2 and V is TRBV20-1; D remains ambiguous. Germline-derived CDR1 and CDR2 are DFQATT and SNEGSKA (reference sequence). The CDR3 is 10 residues long. V lost 3 bases and J lost 8, with 7 bases in between. This CDR3 reads CSARREGYTF. The DNA for the CDR3 is TGCAGTGCTAGGAGGGAGGGCTACACCTTC.

The chain combines TRBV18 with TRBJ2-7; no firm D call. The V gene lost 3 bases and the J gene lost 0 bases, with 18 bases spanning the gap. The CDR3 runs 17 residues. Germline V lookup: CDR1 KGHSH, CDR2 LQKENI. The CDR3 reads CASSPGTPAPSSYEQYF. In nucleotides, the CDR3 is TGTGCCAGCTCACCGGGCACCCCAGCGCCGAGCTCCTACGAGCAGTACTTC.